The 17 T cell receptor beta chains below were found in one sample sequenced in a study of blood T cell repertoires in COVID-19. Assay used: immunoSEQ multiplex PCR; TCRdb lists only in-frame clones, some missing. There are 230,000 or so clones in the sample; under 90% occur only once, and 15% to 20% lies in the top ten. The sample was peripheral blood. These receptor sequences come from a man under 40 with active or convalescent COVID-19.

The chain uses TRBV4-3 and TRBJ1-6; D is uncertain. CDR1 is LGHNA, CDR2 YSLEER, per germline. The CDR3 length is 13 residues. The V and J ends lost 1 base and 8 bases respectively, with 6 bases between them. The CDR3 region has the DNA TGCGCCAGCAGCCAAGTCATAGATTCACCCCTCCACTTT. It is translated as CASSQVIDSPLHF.

Regarding this clone: One end of the junction is discordant with germline, which a read error may explain. The J gene is TRBJ2-1, the V gene TRBV6-1; 9 positions agree with TRBD2. The germline V gene encodes CDR1 MNHNS and CDR2 SASEGT. CDR3 length equals 14 residues. CDR3 residues: CASGEGLAYNEQFF. CDR3 DNA sequence: TGTGCCAGCGGTGAGGGACTAGCTTACAATGAGCAGTTCTTC.

J is TRBJ2-4 and V is TRBV2; 8 bases match TRBD2. There are 13 residues in the CDR3. Per the germline V gene, CDR1 is SNHLY and CDR2 is FYNNEI. Germline trimming cut 1 base from V and 8 bases from J; bases unmatched to any gene: 1. CDR3 DNA sequence: TGTGCCAGCAGTGAAGGAGCGGGGGACATTCAGTACTTC. Its protein product is CASSEGAGDIQYF.

The CDR3 region is CASSLAGQGITEAFF. The CDR3 nucleotides are TGTGCCAGCAGCTTAGCAGGACAGGGGATCACTGAAGCTTTCTTT. The chain links TRBV7-8 to TRBJ1-1, with 9 bases matching TRBD1. The germline V gene encodes CDR1 SGHVS and CDR2 FQNEAQ. The CDR3 is made up of 15 amino acids. V shed 0 bases, J shed 4 bases, and the junction held 3 bases outside the gene matches.

This clone came up once. The chain employs TRBV6-2 or TRBV6-3 and TRBJ2-1; 8 bases agree with TRBD2. Germline lookup yields CDR1 MNHEY and CDR2 SVGEGT. The CDR3 loop spans 19 amino acids. V lost 0 bases to trimming and J lost 0 bases; unmatched junction nucleotides: 10. Here the CDR3 DNA reads TGTGCCAGCAGTTACTCTCCGGGGGGGGCCCCAAGCTCCTACAATGAGCAGTTCTTC. It codes for CASSYSPGGAPSSYNEQFF.

The chain has TRBV6-5 and TRBJ1-1; perhaps TRBD1 as D (5 bases). This CDR3 has 14 amino acids. The germline gives CDR1 MNHEY, CDR2 SVGAGI. The V and J ends lost 6 bases and 2 bases respectively, with 13 bases between them. CDR3 coding DNA: TGTGCCAGCAGGGAGGGGCAGAGAAACACTGAAGCTTTCTTT. Translated, it gives CASREGQRNTEAFF.

The chain combines TRBV2 with TRBJ2-1; 10 bases match TRBD2. This CDR3 is 15 amino acids long. Looked up from germline, CDR1 is SNHLY and CDR2 is FYNNEI. V dropped 4 bases and J dropped 3; count of bases not matched to a gene: 3. DNA of the CDR3: TGTGCCAGCAGTGTACTAGCGGGGCGCTACAATGAGCAGTTCTTC. Protein sequence: CASSVLAGRYNEQFF.

Comments on this clone: Other DNA sequences in this sample translate to the same CDR3. CDR3 residues: CAISGAYEQYF. CDR3 nucleotides: TGTGCCATCAGTGGAGCCTACGAGCAGTACTTC. The chain joins TRBV10-3 to TRBJ2-7, with D uncertain. The length of the CDR3 is 11 residues. Between the trimmed V and J ends, which lost 4 bases and 2 bases, there was a span of 3 bases. The germline V gene has CDR1 ENHRY and CDR2 SYGVKD.

The chain is built from TRBV9 and TRBJ1-6, with 9 bases aligning to TRBD1. V was pared by 4 bases and J by 7 bases, with 6 bases of the junction left unmatched. Germline-derived CDR1 and CDR2 are SGDLS and YYNGEE. This CDR3 spans 15 amino acids. CDR3 nucleotide sequence: TGTGCCAGCAGCAGGAGGACAGGGGAGAATTCACCCCTCCACTTT. The encoded protein is CASSRRTGENSPLHF.

V and J are TRBV20-1 and TRBJ2-7; D gene uncertain. Looked up from germline, CDR1 is DFQATT and CDR2 is SNEGSKA (reference sequence). This CDR3 spans 11 amino acids. V was cut by 2 bases and J by 3 bases, with 5 bases left in between. CDR3: CSARNNYEQYF. The DNA of the CDR3 is TGCAGTGCTAGAAATAACTACGAGCAGTACTTC.

V gene TRBV28 combines with J gene TRBJ1-1, with 7 bases fitting TRBD1. Germline V gives CDR1 MDHEN, CDR2 SYDVKM. V lost 8 bases and J lost 1; bases outside the gene matches: 10. There are 15 residues in the CDR3. The CDR3: CASSLTGKENTEAFF. CDR3 coding DNA: TGTGCCAGCTCCCTGACAGGGAAGGAGAACACTGAAGCTTTCTTT.

The chain employs TRBV3-1 (or the pseudogene TRBV3-2) and TRBJ2-1; D is possibly TRBD1 (6 bases). V lost 8 bases and J 9 bases, leaving 17 bases between the germline ends. There are 13 residues in the CDR3. Germline CDR1 is LGHDT and CDR2 is YNNKEL (reference sequence). CDR3 sequence reads: CASRDKRSPEQFF. In DNA form, the CDR3 reads TGTGCCAGCCGGGACAAGCGATCCCCTGAGCAGTTCTTC.

This clone was observed a single time. The J gene is TRBJ2-1, the V gene TRBV6-6, with D perhaps TRBD1 (7 bases). Trimming took 5 bases from V and 6 from J, leaving 11 bases between them. CDR3 size: 13 residues. Germline V gene lookup returns CDR1 MNHNY and CDR2 SVGAGI (reference sequence). In DNA, the CDR3 is TGTGCCAGCAGTCGCGGGACAGCCAATGAGCAGTTCTTC. Translation gives CASSRGTANEQFF.

The CDR3 loop is CASSEAALRAGELFF. The CDR3 nucleotides are TGTGCCAGCAGTGAAGCTGCCCTACGGGCCGGGGAGCTGTTTTTT. V usage is TRBV6-1 and J usage is TRBJ2-2, with D unresolved. V was cut by 0 bases and J by 6 bases, with 11 bases left in between. Germline V gene data show CDR1 as MNHNS and CDR2 as SASEGT. The CDR3 covers 15 residues.

V is TRBV4-2 and J is TRBJ1-3; possibly TRBD1 for D (6 bases). The CDR3 is 16 residues long. The germline V and J ends were trimmed by 4 bases and 1 base, with 14 bases remaining between them. Germline V CDR1 and CDR2: LGHNA, YNFKEQ. CDR3 sequence reads: CASSPLFRGSGNTIYF. For the CDR3, the DNA is TGTGCCAGCAGCCCTTTATTCAGGGGATCTGGAAACACCATATATTTT.

This clone appeared once. J is TRBJ2-7 and V is TRBV5-1, with 9 bases fitting TRBD1. Germline CDR1 SGHRS, CDR2 YFSETQ. V dropped 4 bases and J dropped 5; count of bases not matched to a gene: 7. The length of the CDR3 is 14 residues. CDR3 amino acids: CASSPGTGSNEQYF. In DNA, the CDR3 is TGCGCCAGCAGCCCCGGGACAGGGTCTAACGAGCAGTACTTC.

V and J are TRBV5-6 and TRBJ2-6; possibly TRBD1 for D (5 bases). Trimming stripped 5 bases from V and 0 bases from J, with 9 bases between. CDR3 length: 15 amino acids. Per germline, CDR1 SGHDT and CDR2 YYEEEE. CDR3 in amino acids: CASRQQGSGANVLTF. The CDR3 DNA reads TGTGCCAGCAGGCAGCAGGGCTCTGGGGCCAACGTCCTGACTTTC.